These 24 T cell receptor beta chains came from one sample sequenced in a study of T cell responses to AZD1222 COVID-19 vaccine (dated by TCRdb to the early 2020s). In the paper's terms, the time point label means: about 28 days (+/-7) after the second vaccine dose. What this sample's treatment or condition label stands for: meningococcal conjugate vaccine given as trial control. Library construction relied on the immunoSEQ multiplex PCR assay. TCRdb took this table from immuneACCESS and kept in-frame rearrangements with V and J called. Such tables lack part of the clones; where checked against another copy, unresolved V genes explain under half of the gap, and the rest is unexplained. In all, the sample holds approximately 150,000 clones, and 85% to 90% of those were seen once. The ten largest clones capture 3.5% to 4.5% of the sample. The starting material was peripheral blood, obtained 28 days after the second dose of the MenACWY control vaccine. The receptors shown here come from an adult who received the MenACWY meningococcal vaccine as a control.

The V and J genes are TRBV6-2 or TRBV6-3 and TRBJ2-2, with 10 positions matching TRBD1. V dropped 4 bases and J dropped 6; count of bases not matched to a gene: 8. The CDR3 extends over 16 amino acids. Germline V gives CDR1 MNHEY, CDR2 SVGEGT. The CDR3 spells CASSSGTGAVAGELFF. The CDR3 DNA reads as TGTGCCAGCAGTTCCGGGACAGGGGCGGTCGCCGGGGAGCTGTTTTTT.

CDR3 amino acids: CAISVTGNFGNQPQHF. Here the CDR3 DNA reads TGTGCCATCTCCGTCACAGGGAATTTTGGCAATCAGCCCCAGCATTTT. This chain links TRBV19 with TRBJ1-5; D is perhaps TRBD1 (6 bases). The V gene's germline CDR1 is LNHDA and CDR2 SQIVND (reference sequence). Trimming removed 10 bases from V and 2 bases from J, with 21 bases in between. CDR3 length: 16 amino acids.

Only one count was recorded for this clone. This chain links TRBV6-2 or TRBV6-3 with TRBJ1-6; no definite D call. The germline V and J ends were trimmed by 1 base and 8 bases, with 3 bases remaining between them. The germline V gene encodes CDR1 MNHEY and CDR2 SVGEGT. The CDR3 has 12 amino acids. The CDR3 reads CASSYLYSPLHF. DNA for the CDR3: TGTGCCAGCAGTTACTTGTATTCACCCCTCCACTTT.

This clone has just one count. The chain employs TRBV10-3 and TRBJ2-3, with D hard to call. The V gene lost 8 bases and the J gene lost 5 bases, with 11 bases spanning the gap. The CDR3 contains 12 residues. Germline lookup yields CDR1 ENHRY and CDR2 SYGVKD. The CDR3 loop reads CAIRQDLDTQYF. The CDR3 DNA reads TGTGCCATCCGACAAGATCTAGATACGCAGTATTTT.

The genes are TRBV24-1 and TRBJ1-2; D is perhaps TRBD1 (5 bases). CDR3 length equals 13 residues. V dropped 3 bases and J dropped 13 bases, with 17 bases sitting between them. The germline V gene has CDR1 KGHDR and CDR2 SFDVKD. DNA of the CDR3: TGTGCCACCAGTGATGGGGGAGCCCCGATATCCACCTTC. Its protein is CATSDGGAPISTF.

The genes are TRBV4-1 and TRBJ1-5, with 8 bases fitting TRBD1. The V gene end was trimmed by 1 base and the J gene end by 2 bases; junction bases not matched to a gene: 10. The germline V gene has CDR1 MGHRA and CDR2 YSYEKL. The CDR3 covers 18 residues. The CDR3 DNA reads TGCGCCAGCAGCCAAGTTCCTCAGGGGGCGCGGGGCAATCAGCCCCAGCATTTT. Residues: CASSQVPQGARGNQPQHF.

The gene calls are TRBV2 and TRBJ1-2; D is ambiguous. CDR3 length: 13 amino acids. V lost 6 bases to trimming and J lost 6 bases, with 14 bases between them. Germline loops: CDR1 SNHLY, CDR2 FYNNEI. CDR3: CASRSYQIDGYTF. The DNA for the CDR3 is TGTGCCAGCAGAAGCTATCAAATAGATGGCTACACCTTC.

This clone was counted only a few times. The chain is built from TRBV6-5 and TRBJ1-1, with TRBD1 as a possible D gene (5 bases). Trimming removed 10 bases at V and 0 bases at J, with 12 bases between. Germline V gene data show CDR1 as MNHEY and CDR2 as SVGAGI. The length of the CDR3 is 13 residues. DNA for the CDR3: TGTGCCACAAGGGCGGGGGTGAACACTGAAGCTTTCTTT. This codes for CATRAGVNTEAFF.

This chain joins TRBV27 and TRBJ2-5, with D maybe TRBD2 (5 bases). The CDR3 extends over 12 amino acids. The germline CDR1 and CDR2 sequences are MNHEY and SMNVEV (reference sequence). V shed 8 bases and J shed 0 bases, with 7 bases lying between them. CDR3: CASGEYQETQYF. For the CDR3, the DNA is TGTGCCAGCGGGGAGTACCAAGAGACCCAGTACTTC.

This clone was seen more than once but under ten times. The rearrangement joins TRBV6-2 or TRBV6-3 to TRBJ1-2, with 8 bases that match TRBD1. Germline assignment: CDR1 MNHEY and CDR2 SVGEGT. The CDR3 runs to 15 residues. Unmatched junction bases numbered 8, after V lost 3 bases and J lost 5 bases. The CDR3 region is CASSYGDRRRYGYTF. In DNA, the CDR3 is TGTGCCAGCAGTTATGGGGACAGGCGACGGTATGGCTACACCTTC.

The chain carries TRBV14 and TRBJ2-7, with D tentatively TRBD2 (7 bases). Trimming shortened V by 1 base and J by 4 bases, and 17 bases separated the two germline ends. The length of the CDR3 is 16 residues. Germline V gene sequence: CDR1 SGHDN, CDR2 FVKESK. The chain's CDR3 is CASSQGRGTLAYEQYF. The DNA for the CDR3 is TGTGCCAGCAGCCAAGGGCGGGGGACATTAGCTTACGAGCAGTACTTC.

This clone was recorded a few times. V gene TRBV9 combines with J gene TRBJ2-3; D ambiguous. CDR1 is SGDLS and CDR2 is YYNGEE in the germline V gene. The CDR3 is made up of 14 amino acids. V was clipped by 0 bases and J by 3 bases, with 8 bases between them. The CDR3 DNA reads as TGTGCCAGCAGCGTAGGGGCTAGTACAGATACGCAGTATTTT. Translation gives CASSVGASTDTQYF.

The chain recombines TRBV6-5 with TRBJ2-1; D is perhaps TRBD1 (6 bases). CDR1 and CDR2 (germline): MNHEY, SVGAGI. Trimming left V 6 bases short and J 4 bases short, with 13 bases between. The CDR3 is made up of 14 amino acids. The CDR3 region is CASSPRTEYNEQFF. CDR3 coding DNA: TGTGCCAGCAGCCCCCGGACAGAGTACAATGAGCAGTTCTTC.

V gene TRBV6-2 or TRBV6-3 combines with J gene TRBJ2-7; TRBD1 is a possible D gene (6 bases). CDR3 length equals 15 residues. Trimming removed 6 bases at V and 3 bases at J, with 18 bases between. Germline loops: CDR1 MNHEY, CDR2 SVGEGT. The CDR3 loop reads CASSQGRGYHYEQYF. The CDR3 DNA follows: TGTGCCAGCAGCCAGGGAAGGGGGTACCACTACGAGCAGTACTTC.

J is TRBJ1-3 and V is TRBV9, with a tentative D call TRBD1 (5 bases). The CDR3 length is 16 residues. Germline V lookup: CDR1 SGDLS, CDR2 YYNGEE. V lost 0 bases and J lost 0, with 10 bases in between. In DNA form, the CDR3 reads TGTGCCAGCAGCGTAGTAGGGACGGACTCTGGAAACACCATATATTTT. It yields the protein CASSVVGTDSGNTIYF.

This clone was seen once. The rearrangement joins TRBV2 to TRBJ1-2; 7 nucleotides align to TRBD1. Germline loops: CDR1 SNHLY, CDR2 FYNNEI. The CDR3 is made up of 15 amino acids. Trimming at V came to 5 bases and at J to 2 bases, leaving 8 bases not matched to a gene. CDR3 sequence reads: CASSRTGVPNYGYTF. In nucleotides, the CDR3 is TGTGCCAGCAGTAGAACAGGGGTTCCAAACTATGGCTACACCTTC.

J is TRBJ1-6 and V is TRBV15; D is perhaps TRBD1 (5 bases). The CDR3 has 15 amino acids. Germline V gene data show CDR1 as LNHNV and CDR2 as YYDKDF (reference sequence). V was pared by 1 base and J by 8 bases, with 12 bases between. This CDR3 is CATSRGNLGDSPLHF. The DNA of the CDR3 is TGTGCCACCAGCAGAGGTAACCTGGGGGATTCACCCCTCCACTTT.

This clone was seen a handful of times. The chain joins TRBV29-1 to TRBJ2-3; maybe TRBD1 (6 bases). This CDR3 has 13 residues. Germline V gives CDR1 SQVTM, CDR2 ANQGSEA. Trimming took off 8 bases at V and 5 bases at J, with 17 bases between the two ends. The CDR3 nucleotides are TGCAGCCTACAGGGACGGGCGGGAGATACGCAGTATTTT. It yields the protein CSLQGRAGDTQYF.

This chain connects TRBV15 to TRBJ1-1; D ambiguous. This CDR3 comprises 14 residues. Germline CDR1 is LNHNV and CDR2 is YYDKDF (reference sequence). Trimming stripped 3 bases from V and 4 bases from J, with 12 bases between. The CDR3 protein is CATSSSRGGTEAFF. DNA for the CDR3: TGTGCCACCAGCAGCAGTCGGGGAGGCACTGAAGCTTTCTTT.

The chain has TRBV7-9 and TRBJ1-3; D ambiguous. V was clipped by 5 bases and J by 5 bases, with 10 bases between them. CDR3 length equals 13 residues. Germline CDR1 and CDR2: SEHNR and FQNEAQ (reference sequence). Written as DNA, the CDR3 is TGTGCCAGCAGCCCCCGAAAGAGAAACACCATATATTTT. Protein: CASSPRKRNTIYF.

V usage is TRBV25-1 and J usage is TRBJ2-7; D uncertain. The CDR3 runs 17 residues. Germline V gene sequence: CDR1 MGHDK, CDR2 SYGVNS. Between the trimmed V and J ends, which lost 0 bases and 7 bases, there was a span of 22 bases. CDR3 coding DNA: TGTGCCAGCAGTGAATATGAAGGAAGGAGTCAGGCGGCTGAGCAGTACTTC. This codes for CASSEYEGRSQAAEQYF.

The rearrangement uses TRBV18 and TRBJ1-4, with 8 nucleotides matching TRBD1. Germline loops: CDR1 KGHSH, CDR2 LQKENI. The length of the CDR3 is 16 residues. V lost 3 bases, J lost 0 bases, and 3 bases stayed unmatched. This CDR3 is CASSPAGGTTNEKLFF. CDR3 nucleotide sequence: TGTGCCAGCTCACCGGCAGGGGGCACAACTAATGAAAAACTGTTTTTT. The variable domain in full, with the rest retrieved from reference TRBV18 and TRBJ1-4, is NAGVMQNPRHLVRRRGQEARLRCSPMKGHSHVYWYRQLPEEGLKFMVYLQKENIIDESGMPKERFSAEFPKEGPSILRIQQVVRGDSAAYFCASSPAGGTTNEKLFFGSGTQLSVL.

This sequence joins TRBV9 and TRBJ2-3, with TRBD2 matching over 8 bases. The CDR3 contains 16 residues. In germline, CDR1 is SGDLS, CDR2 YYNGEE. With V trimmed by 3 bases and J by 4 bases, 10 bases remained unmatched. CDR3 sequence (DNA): TGTGCCAGCAGCGCCCATAGCGGGATTGTCCCAGATACGCAGTATTTT. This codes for CASSAHSGIVPDTQYF.

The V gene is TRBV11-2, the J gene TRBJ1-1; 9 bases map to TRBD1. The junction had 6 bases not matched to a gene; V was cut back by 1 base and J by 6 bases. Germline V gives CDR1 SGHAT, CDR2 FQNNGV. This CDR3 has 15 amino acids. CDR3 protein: CASSLAGQGGSEAFF. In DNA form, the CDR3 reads TGTGCCAGCAGCTTAGCGGGACAGGGAGGTTCTGAAGCTTTCTTT.